What follows are 4 T cell receptor beta chains derived from one specimen sequenced in a study of CD8 T cells in ankylosing spondylitis. Whole-study results and caveats: Among TCR beta sequences, a motif of several highly homologous variants appeared characteristic of ankylosing spondylitis blood.

Which antigens these TCRs recognize remains unknown. One entry per CDR3 protein, called by TCRdb with MiXCR from the 5' RACE reads. The sample lists hundreds of thousands of distinct CDR3 sequences; roughly 10% were seen once. The sequenced material came from blood, either unsorted or a sorted T cell fraction (not recorded which). These receptors all stem from a male donor with ankylosing spondylitis.

The J gene is TRBJ2-5, the V gene TRBV20-1; D unresolved. CDR1 DFQATT and CDR2 SNEGSKA come from the germline V gene (reference sequence). Trimming removed 5 bases from V and 2 bases from J, with 12 bases in between. The CDR3 is 13 amino acids. CDR3 protein: CSAGTGRQETQYF. The CDR3 coding sequence is TGCAGTGCTGGAACCGGTCGTCAAGAGACCCAGTACTTC.

This clonotype was detected many times. V and J are TRBV7-2 and TRBJ1-6; 8 positions match TRBD1. Germline V CDR1 and CDR2: SGHTA, FQGNSA. This CDR3 has 16 amino acids. J lost 9 bases, V lost 4 bases, and 11 bases had no gene match. CDR3 residues: CASSSTGTGSGSPLHF. CDR3 nucleotide sequence: TGTGCCAGCAGCTCAACCGGGACAGGATCAGGTTCACCCCTCCACTTT. The variable domain in full, completed from reference TRBV7-2 and TRBJ1-6, reads GAGVSQSPSNKVTEKGKDVELRCDPISGHTALYWYRQSLGQGLEFLIYFQGNSAPDKSGLPSDRFSAERTGGSVSTLTIQRTQQEDSAVYLCASSSTGTGSGSPLHFGNGTRLTVT.

V usage is TRBV29-1 and J usage is TRBJ2-3; perhaps TRBD2 as D (7 bases). The CDR3 length is 13 residues. V lost 4 bases, J lost 6 bases, and 14 bases lay in between. The germline CDR1 and CDR2 sequences are SQVTM and ANQGSEA. The chain's CDR3 is CSVVGGAGDTQYF. The CDR3 nucleotides are TGCAGCGTTGTTGGGGGGGCGGGGGATACGCAGTATTTT.

This clonotype was detected only a few times. V usage is TRBV7-2 and J usage is TRBJ1-6, with D perhaps TRBD1 (5 bases). CDR1 SGHTA and CDR2 FQGNSA come from the germline V gene. CDR3 length: 15 amino acids. Trimming pared 5 bases from V and 4 bases from J, leaving 12 bases between. This CDR3 is CASSRNRPYNSPLHF. CDR3 bases: TGTGCCAGCAGCCGAAACAGGCCGTATAATTCACCCCTCCACTTT.